Listed below are T cell receptor beta chains from one sample, sequenced in a study of a mutant IDH1 vaccine in newly diagnosed glioma. Antigens of these TCRs are unknown. TCRdb keeps only in-frame clones here, not all; method: immunoSEQ multiplex PCR. The table lists about 60,000 clones, around four fifths of them singletons. The sequencing used PBMCs, collected from a glioma patient whose treatment included an IDH1 peptide vaccine. The receptors come from a man aged 30-40 years with glioma. CDR3s include the opening cysteine and the closing phenylalanine or tryptophan. Fields, in order: clone size, V gene, D gene, J gene, CDR3 DNA, CDR3 protein. The D gene is left open where the match is weak. Rows give clone size only sometimes, using once, few, many, or a class for an expanded clone.

clone_size: .; v_call: TRBV2; d_call: TRBD1; j_call: TRBJ1-5; cdr3_nt: TGTGCCAGCAGCCTGACAGGGAACAATCAGCCCCAGCATTTT; cdr3_aa: CASSLTGNNQPQHF
clone_size: .; v_call: TRBV19; d_call: .; j_call: TRBJ2-2; cdr3_nt: TGTGCCAGTAGACCAAGAAGTTCGAACACCGGGGAGCTGTTTTTT; cdr3_aa: CASRPRSSNTGELFF
clone_size: .; v_call: TRBV5-1; d_call: TRBD2; j_call: TRBJ2-7; cdr3_nt: TGCGCCAGCAGCCCAAGACTAGCGGGGGCCATCTCCTACGAGCAGTACTTC; cdr3_aa: CASSPRLAGAISYEQYF
clone_size: .; v_call: TRBV5-1; d_call: TRBD1; j_call: TRBJ2-7; cdr3_nt: TGCGCCAGCAGCCCCAATAACAGGGGGACCTACGAGCAGTACTTC; cdr3_aa: CASSPNNRGTYEQYF
clone_size: .; v_call: TRBV2; d_call: .; j_call: TRBJ2-7; cdr3_nt: TGTGCCAGCTCCGGGACACCCTTACGGGAGCAGTACTTC; cdr3_aa: CASSGTPLREQYF
clone_size: .; v_call: TRBV29-1; d_call: .; j_call: TRBJ2-1; cdr3_nt: TGCAGCGTTGAAGAATCCGGGTTGTACAATGAGCAGTTCTTC; cdr3_aa: CSVEESGLYNEQFF
clone_size: .; v_call: TRBV27; d_call: .; j_call: TRBJ1-5; cdr3_nt: TGTGCCAGCAGTTTATCAGGGGCTCTCCCTACCCAGCATTTT; cdr3_aa: CASSLSGALPTQHF
clone_size: .; v_call: TRBV2; d_call: TRBD1; j_call: TRBJ2-7; cdr3_nt: TGTGCCAGCAACCTCCGGGACAGCTACGAGCAGTACTTC; cdr3_aa: CASNLRDSYEQYF
clone_size: .; v_call: TRBV28; d_call: TRBD1; j_call: TRBJ1-5; cdr3_nt: TGTGCCAGCAGTTCCGGGACAGGGAATTCTCAGCCCCAGCATTTT; cdr3_aa: CASSSGTGNSQPQHF
clone_size: .; v_call: TRBV5-4; d_call: .; j_call: TRBJ1-1; cdr3_nt: TGTGCCAGCAGCTTGGGTCCAGCTGGGGCTTTCTTT; cdr3_aa: CASSLGPAGAFF
clone_size: .; v_call: TRBV27; d_call: TRBD2; j_call: TRBJ2-1; cdr3_nt: TGTGCCAGCAGTTTGGGACTAGCGGGGAGTGAGCAGTTCTTC; cdr3_aa: CASSLGLAGSEQFF
clone_size: .; v_call: TRBV6-1; d_call: TRBD1; j_call: TRBJ1-4; cdr3_nt: TGTGCCAGCAGTGAAGGGACAGGGTTTGAAAAACTGTTTTTT; cdr3_aa: CASSEGTGFEKLFF
clone_size: .; v_call: TRBV15; d_call: .; j_call: TRBJ1-3; cdr3_nt: TGTGCCACCAGCAGAGATTTCCCAACAGCCTCTGGAAACACCATATATTTT; cdr3_aa: CATSRDFPTASGNTIYF
clone_size: .; v_call: TRBV5-1; d_call: TRBD1; j_call: TRBJ2-7; cdr3_nt: TGCGCCAGCAGCTGGCAGACAGGGGCCCTCTACGAGCAGTACTTC; cdr3_aa: CASSWQTGALYEQYF
clone_size: .; v_call: TRBV7-7; d_call: TRBD1; j_call: TRBJ2-4; cdr3_nt: TGTGCCAGCAGCTGGCGAGCCGGGACAGGGAGGATTCAGTACTTC; cdr3_aa: CASSWRAGTGRIQYF
clone_size: .; v_call: TRBV2; d_call: TRBD1; j_call: TRBJ2-7; cdr3_nt: TGTGCCAGACAGGGGATTTCCGGGACAGGGGTCGACGAGCAGTACTTC; cdr3_aa: CARQGISGTGVDEQYF
clone_size: .; v_call: TRBV5-6; d_call: .; j_call: TRBJ2-7; cdr3_nt: TGTGCCAGCAGCTTGAACGCCGAGCAGTACTTC; cdr3_aa: CASSLNAEQYF
clone_size: .; v_call: TRBV14; d_call: TRBD1; j_call: TRBJ1-2; cdr3_nt: TGTGCCAGCAGCGCTCAGACCGGGACAGGGGTTTATGGCTACACCTTC; cdr3_aa: CASSAQTGTGVYGYTF
clone_size: .; v_call: TRBV21-1; d_call: .; j_call: TRBJ2-7; cdr3_nt: TGTGCCAGCACCAAGACCCGGATTGCCGAGCAGTACTTC; cdr3_aa: CASTKTRIAEQYF
clone_size: once; v_call: TRBV13; d_call: .; j_call: TRBJ2-3; cdr3_nt: TGTGCCAGCAGCTTAGGCGCGTTCACAGATACGCAGTATTTT; cdr3_aa: CASSLGAFTDTQYF
clone_size: .; v_call: TRBV5-1; d_call: .; j_call: TRBJ1-1; cdr3_nt: TGCGCCAGCAGGTTGGAGCGGAACACTGAAGCTTTCTTT; cdr3_aa: CASRLERNTEAFF
clone_size: .; v_call: TRBV5-6; d_call: .; j_call: TRBJ2-7; cdr3_nt: TGTGCCAGCAGCATTCTACCTCAGGGGAGTTTCTACGAGCAGTACTTC; cdr3_aa: CASSILPQGSFYEQYF
clone_size: .; v_call: TRBV11-2; d_call: .; j_call: TRBJ1-5; cdr3_nt: TGTGCCAGCAGCGACAAAGCCACGACAGAAAACAATCAGCCCCAGCATTTT; cdr3_aa: CASSDKATTENNQPQHF
clone_size: .; v_call: TRBV28; d_call: .; j_call: TRBJ2-7; cdr3_nt: TGTGCCAGCAGTAAGACTGTATACGAGCAGTACTTC; cdr3_aa: CASSKTVYEQYF
clone_size: .; v_call: TRBV5-1; d_call: .; j_call: TRBJ2-2; cdr3_nt: TGCGCCATCAAGCGAACAGGGGCCACGGGGGCCGGGGAGCTGTTTTTT; cdr3_aa: CAIKRTGATGAGELFF
clone_size: few; v_call: TRBV6-6; d_call: TRBD1; j_call: TRBJ1-2; cdr3_nt: TGTGCCAGCACCCCGACAGGGGACTATGGCTACACCTTC; cdr3_aa: CASTPTGDYGYTF
clone_size: few; v_call: TRBV15; d_call: .; j_call: TRBJ2-2; cdr3_nt: TGTGCCACCAGCAGAGATTATGGGACCGGGGAGCTGTTTTTT; cdr3_aa: CATSRDYGTGELFF
clone_size: .; v_call: TRBV9; d_call: .; j_call: TRBJ2-2; cdr3_nt: TGTGCCAGCAGCACATACACGGAGGCCGGGGAGCTGTTTTTT; cdr3_aa: CASSTYTEAGELFF
clone_size: few; v_call: TRBV5-8; d_call: .; j_call: TRBJ1-5; cdr3_nt: TGTGCCAGCAAGGCTGGACGGTATAGCAATCAGCCCCAGCATTTT; cdr3_aa: CASKAGRYSNQPQHF
clone_size: .; v_call: TRBV15; d_call: .; j_call: TRBJ2-1; cdr3_nt: TGTGCCACCAGCAGAGGCGGTGAGCAGTTCTTC; cdr3_aa: CATSRGGEQFF
clone_size: few; v_call: TRBV5-1; d_call: .; j_call: TRBJ1-1; cdr3_nt: TGCGCCAGCAGCCAAGGCTGGGGACTGAACACTGAAGCTTTCTTT; cdr3_aa: CASSQGWGLNTEAFF
clone_size: .; v_call: TRBV7-8; d_call: .; j_call: TRBJ1-2; cdr3_nt: TGTGCCAGCAGCTCTCCGGGGGGGACGGAGCAGGGCTACACCTTC; cdr3_aa: CASSSPGGTEQGYTF
clone_size: .; v_call: TRBV29-1; d_call: .; j_call: TRBJ1-2; cdr3_nt: TGCAGCGTTGACAGTGGGGTCTATGGCTACACCTTC; cdr3_aa: CSVDSGVYGYTF
clone_size: .; v_call: TRBV9; d_call: .; j_call: TRBJ2-2; cdr3_nt: TGTGCCAGCAGCGTAGTTGAGTCCACCGGGGAGCTGTTTTTT; cdr3_aa: CASSVVESTGELFF
clone_size: .; v_call: TRBV5-4; d_call: .; j_call: TRBJ1-6; cdr3_nt: TGTGCCAGCAGCTTGTGGGGAAGGGATTCACCCCTCCACTTT; cdr3_aa: CASSLWGRDSPLHF
clone_size: once; v_call: TRBV5-1; d_call: TRBD1; j_call: TRBJ2-5; cdr3_nt: TGCGCCAGCAGCTCCAATATTCAGGGGGTGAGGGAGACCCAGTACTTC; cdr3_aa: CASSSNIQGVRETQYF
clone_size: .; v_call: TRBV5-1; d_call: .; j_call: TRBJ1-1; cdr3_nt: TGCGCCAGCAGCTTGAGATGGGGGCAGGACACTGAAGCTTTCTTT; cdr3_aa: CASSLRWGQDTEAFF
clone_size: .; v_call: TRBV6-1; d_call: TRBD1; j_call: TRBJ1-1; cdr3_nt: TGTGCCAGCAGTGAAGCCCGGCAGGGGGCGGTTGAAGCTTTCTTT; cdr3_aa: CASSEARQGAVEAFF
clone_size: .; v_call: TRBV7-2; d_call: TRBD1; j_call: TRBJ1-4; cdr3_nt: TGTGCCAGCAGCTTAAGCCAGACAGGGCCAGTATCAGCTAATGAAAAACTGTTTTTT; cdr3_aa: CASSLSQTGPVSANEKLFF